Sequencing of this T cell receptor (beta chain) was carried out in a study of T-cell memory formation after mild COVID-19. Study context: Clusters of TCRs were largely donor specific. Study outcomes and limitations: Some responding clones appeared in pre-infection memory, suggesting cross-reactive memory joined.

5'RACE with constant-segment primers built TCRalpha and TCRbeta cDNA libraries with UMIs. TCRdb redid the calling of the 5' RACE reads with MiXCR, one entry per CDR3 protein. The sample lists under 450,000 distinct CDR3 sequences, 23% seen once, with over 10% in the top ten. Per the germline V gene, CDR1 is SGHAT and CDR2 is FQDESV (reference sequence). The CDR3 runs to 15 residues. Between the trimmed V and J ends, which lost 4 bases and 0 bases, there was a span of 12 bases. With respect to this clonotype: Its antigen is currently unknown.

This sequence joins TRBV11-1 and TRBJ2-5; possible D gene TRBD2, 6 bases. The sequenced material came from PBMCs or a T cell subset sorted from them (not recorded which). The sequence was obtained from an adult woman who had mild COVID-19 (a few samples of this study predate the infection). Cell type and time point are not known. The CDR3 protein is CASSSGLLYQETQYF. In DNA, the CDR3 is TGTGCCAGCAGCTCGGGACTCTTGTACCAAGAGACCCAGTACTTC.